This T cell receptor beta chain was identified in a study of blood T cell repertoires in COVID-19. Study at large: The origin of the acute and convalescent COVID-19 samples was the United States, Italy and Spain. The analysed material was cDNA or gDNA that came from T cells, B-cell-depleted T cells, or PBMCs.

During active infection, Seattle patients enrolled and were then monitored through disease. This table comes from immunoSEQ multiplex PCR, and its TCRdb copy is limited to in-frame clones, with some not included. The sample includes over 150,000 clones, 80% to 90% of them seen just once. This clone was detected ten times or more. Germline loops: CDR1 LNHNV, CDR2 YYDKDF (reference sequence). The CDR3 has 16 residues. The V segment lost 8 bases and the J segment 8 bases; nucleotides outside the gene matches: 13. The chain uses TRBV15 and TRBJ2-1; 12 bases agree with TRBD2. This TCR was recovered from a woman aged 60 to 75 with COVID-19, enrolled during active disease. The source material was peripheral blood. CDR3 sequence: CATRPATSGRFDEQFF. DNA of the CDR3: TGTGCCACCCGACCTGCAACTAGCGGGAGGTTTGATGAGCAGTTCTTC.